Shown below are 27 T cell receptor beta chains from a single sample sequenced in a study of CD8+ T cells in alopecia areata. Researchers took lesional scalp punch biopsies and peripheral blood from people who were alopecia areata patients. Isolated RNA was reverse transcribed into cDNA used as the sequencing template. Profiled with immunoSEQ multiplex PCR; TCRdb holds only in-frame clones, not every one. The data contain about 7,500 clones, 55% to 70% of them singletons. Source: skin, taken at week 0. The receptors were sampled from a human donor with alopecia areata.

The chain links TRBV7-3 to TRBJ2-2, with 11 bases matching TRBD2. Per germline, CDR1 SGHTA and CDR2 FQGTGA. Trimming at V came to 5 bases and at J to 6 bases, leaving 8 bases not matched to a gene. The CDR3 spans 16 residues. The CDR3 here is CASSPPPGLAAGELFF. CDR3 DNA sequence: TGTGCCAGCAGCCCTCCCCCGGGACTAGCGGCCGGGGAGCTGTTTTTT. Based on the CDR3 plus reference TRBV7-3 and TRBJ2-2, the full variable domain is GAGVSQTPSNKVTEKGKYVELRCDPISGHTALYWYRQSLGQGPEFLIYFQGTGAADDSGLPNDRFFAVRPEGSVSTLKIQRTERGDSAVYLCASSPPPGLAAGELFFGEGSRLTVL.

This clone was recorded a few times. J is TRBJ1-5 and V is TRBV6-1; 8 bases are shared with TRBD1. The CDR3 is 15 residues long. CDR1 and CDR2 (germline): MNHNS, SASEGT. Trimming removed 4 bases from V and 2 bases from J; junction bases left unmatched: 4. The DNA for the CDR3 is TGTGCCAGCAGTGCCAAGACAGGGGGCAATCAGCCCCAGCATTTT. This translates into CASSAKTGGNQPQHF.

This clone was picked up one time. The rearrangement uses TRBV27 and TRBJ2-2; D is possibly TRBD2 (5 bases). V was pared by 8 bases and J by 0 bases, with 7 bases between. The length of the CDR3 is 13 residues. The V gene's germline CDR1 is MNHEY and CDR2 SMNVEV (reference sequence). The CDR3 bases are TGTGCCAGCCGGGGAGCGAACACCGGGGAGCTGTTTTTT. As protein: CASRGANTGELFF.

The chain joins TRBV19 to TRBJ2-5; 7 nucleotides align to TRBD2. The CDR3 totals 12 residues. Trimming at V came to 7 bases and at J to 3 bases, leaving 2 bases not matched to a gene. CDR1 and CDR2 from the germline V gene are LNHDA and SQIVND (reference sequence). The DNA of the CDR3 is TGTGCCAGTACTGGGGGGGAAGAGACCCAGTACTTC. It yields the protein CASTGGEETQYF.

The V and J genes are TRBV5-4 and TRBJ2-2; the D is unclear. CDR1 SGHNT and CDR2 YYREEE come from the germline V gene (reference sequence). Trimming left V 4 bases short and J 0 bases short, with 10 bases between. CDR3 length: 15 amino acids. The CDR3 nucleotides are TGTGCCAGCAGCCCGGACCCCGCGAACACCGGGGAGCTGTTTTTT. Amino acids: CASSPDPANTGELFF.

The gene calls are TRBV6-5 and TRBJ2-7; a possible D gene is TRBD2 (5 bases). V was cut by 6 bases and J by 0 bases, with 15 bases left in between. Looked up from germline, CDR1 is MNHEY and CDR2 is SVGAGI. CDR3 size: 15 residues. The CDR3 sequence is CASRSGRGSSYEQYF. The CDR3 DNA reads TGTGCCAGCAGATCAGGACGTGGGAGCTCCTACGAGCAGTACTTC.

V is TRBV19 and J is TRBJ1-1; 8 nucleotides match TRBD1. Germline V gene sequence: CDR1 LNHDA, CDR2 SQIVND (reference sequence). The CDR3 has 17 residues. V shed 3 bases, J shed 0 bases, and the junction held 9 bases outside the gene matches. The CDR3 DNA follows: TGTGCCAGTAGTATCCCCAGGACAGGGCGATTGAACACTGAAGCTTTCTTT. Translation gives CASSIPRTGRLNTEAFF.

This clone showed up just a few times. The chain carries TRBV9 and TRBJ2-3; the D call may be TRBD1 or TRBD2 (5 bases each). The CDR3 is 16 residues long. Germline CDR1 SGDLS, CDR2 YYNGEE. V was pared by 5 bases and J by 0 bases, with 16 bases between. The DNA of the CDR3 is TGTGCCAGCAGTCCTAATGGGGACCTAAGCACAGATACGCAGTATTTT. This encodes CASSPNGDLSTDTQYF.

This clone was detected once. The chain uses TRBV11-2 and TRBJ2-5, with a weak D call TRBD2 (5 bases). The CDR3 length is 12 residues. V lost 1 base and J 5 bases, leaving 5 bases between the germline ends. Germline CDR1 reads SGHAT; CDR2 reads FQNNGV. CDR3 amino acids: CASSLGEETQYF. CDR3 nucleotide sequence: TGTGCCAGCAGCTTAGGGGAGGAGACCCAGTACTTC.

This chain connects TRBV19 to TRBJ2-6; TRBD1 might be the D (6 bases). The ends were cut back, 3 bases at V and 0 bases at J, with 15 bases in the middle. In germline, CDR1 is LNHDA, CDR2 SQIVND (reference sequence). There are 18 residues in the CDR3. CDR3 protein: CASSIPGAASSGANVLTF. In DNA form, the CDR3 reads TGTGCCAGTAGTATCCCAGGGGCCGCCAGCTCTGGGGCCAACGTCCTGACTTTC.

In its sample, this clone ranks as medium-sized. The chain's CDR3 is CASRTDRGIENIQYF. Written as DNA, the CDR3 is TGTGCCAGCAGAACGGACAGGGGTATCGAAAACATTCAGTACTTC. The chain uses TRBV7-2 and TRBJ2-4; 9 bases line up with TRBD1. Per germline, CDR1 SGHTA and CDR2 FQGNSA. Trimming took 6 bases from V and 5 from J; bases not matched to a gene: 8. The CDR3 extends over 15 amino acids.

This clone was detected only a few times. J is TRBJ1-5 and V is TRBV6-1; D ambiguous. V was clipped by 8 bases and J by 1 base, with 3 bases between them. The CDR3 covers 11 residues. The germline V gene has CDR1 MNHNS and CDR2 SASEGT. The CDR3 is CASGSNQPQHF. The DNA of the CDR3 is TGTGCCAGCGGCAGCAATCAGCCCCAGCATTTT.

This clone was found a few times. V is TRBV4-1 and J is TRBJ2-1, with a weak D call TRBD2 (5 bases). This CDR3 has 17 residues. Trimming took off 1 base at V and 4 bases at J, with 17 bases between the two ends. CDR1 and CDR2 (germline): MGHRA, YSYEKL. The DNA of the CDR3 is TGCGCCAGCAGCCAAGTGGACTTGGGGATCAGGTACAATGAGCAGTTCTTC. It is translated as CASSQVDLGIRYNEQFF.

The chain carries TRBV7-8 and TRBJ1-5, with TRBD1 matching over 7 bases. Germline CDR1 reads SGHVS; CDR2 reads FQNEAQ. Losses at the gene ends were 5 bases for V and 3 bases for J; bases not matched to a gene: 13. The CDR3 sequence is 17 residues long. The CDR3 nucleotides read TGTGCCAGCAGCGCGAGGTGGGGACAGACGAACAATCAGCCCCAGCATTTT. It encodes CASSARWGQTNNQPQHF.

The table lists this clone with a count of one. This chain uses TRBV14 with TRBJ2-7; tentative D call: TRBD1 (5 bases). There are 13 residues in the CDR3. V lost 6 bases and J 2 bases, leaving 11 bases between the germline ends. The germline gives CDR1 SGHDN, CDR2 FVKESK. CDR3 sequence: CASRRTGAYEQYF. The CDR3 bases are TGTGCCAGCAGGAGAACAGGCGCCTACGAGCAGTACTTC.

This chain links TRBV28 with TRBJ2-7, with D possibly called TRBD1 or TRBD2 (5 bases each). CDR1 and CDR2 (germline): MDHEN, SYDVKM. Trimming removed 8 bases at V and 0 bases at J, with 11 bases between. The CDR3 has 13 residues. The CDR3 sequence is CASRPGTSYEQYF. CDR3 nucleotide sequence: TGTGCCAGCCGGCCGGGGACCTCCTACGAGCAGTACTTC.

The V call is TRBV5-4, the J call TRBJ2-3; 8 bases agree with TRBD2. Germline CDR1 SGHNT, CDR2 YYREEE (reference sequence). The CDR3 totals 15 residues. V dropped 4 bases and J dropped 2; count of bases not matched to a gene: 6. CDR3 in amino acids: CASSSSGATTDTQYF. CDR3 in DNA: TGTGCCAGCAGCAGTAGCGGGGCCACCACAGATACGCAGTATTTT.

The rearrangement uses TRBV27 and TRBJ2-3; D remains unclear. This CDR3 has 15 amino acids. Germline V CDR1 and CDR2: MNHEY, SMNVEV (reference sequence). Between the trimmed V and J ends, which lost 3 bases and 6 bases, there was a span of 16 bases. CDR3 residues: CASSFLGPQTDTQYF. The CDR3 DNA sequence: TGTGCCAGCAGTTTTCTCGGACCCCAGACCGATACGCAGTATTTT.

This chain links TRBV6-5 with TRBJ1-1; D is undetermined. Germline lookup yields CDR1 MNHEY and CDR2 SVGAGI. CDR3 length: 13 amino acids. Trimming stripped 6 bases from V and 6 bases from J, with 14 bases between. Here the CDR3 reads CASSAFDRAEAFF. The CDR3, as DNA: TGTGCCAGCAGCGCTTTCGATCGCGCTGAAGCTTTCTTT.

DNA of the CDR3: TGTGCCAGCAGCCCGAGGACAGGGACAGACTACGAGCAGTACTTC. It yields the protein CASSPRTGTDYEQYF. The genes are TRBV9 and TRBJ2-7; 8 positions match TRBD1. The CDR3 covers 15 residues. The ends lost 4 bases at V and 3 bases at J; junction bases unmatched: 9. Germline V gives CDR1 SGDLS, CDR2 YYNGEE.

The V gene is TRBV6-6, the J gene TRBJ1-2, with TRBD1 as a possible D gene (6 bases). The ends were cut back, 6 bases at V and 4 bases at J, with 18 bases in the middle. Germline V gene lookup returns CDR1 MNHNY and CDR2 SVGAGI (reference sequence). The CDR3 has 15 residues. CDR3 nucleotides: TGTGCCAGCAGGCAGCACGACAGGATATCCTATGGCTACACCTTC. This gives the protein CASRQHDRISYGYTF.

This clone was seen once. J is TRBJ2-3 and V is TRBV5-1, with TRBD1 matching over 7 bases. Unmatched junction bases numbered 3, after V lost 3 bases and J lost 2 bases. CDR3 size: 14 residues. CDR1 and CDR2 (germline): SGHRS, YFSETQ. The CDR3 DNA reads TGCGCCAGCAGCTGGGACAGCGCCACAGATACGCAGTATTTT. As protein: CASSWDSATDTQYF.

V and J are TRBV6-5 and TRBJ2-7; 9 bases line up with TRBD2. J lost 4 bases, V lost 2 bases, and 3 bases had no gene match. The CDR3 extends over 14 amino acids. Germline CDR1 reads MNHEY; CDR2 reads SVGAGI. The CDR3, as DNA: TGTGCCAGCAGTTACGCGGGGGGGAAGTACGAGCAGTACTTC. Amino acids: CASSYAGGKYEQYF.

V gene TRBV6-1 combines with J gene TRBJ1-3; D call uncertain. This CDR3 contains 16 residues. Trimming pared 4 bases from V and 0 bases from J, leaving 13 bases between. The V gene's germline CDR1 is MNHNS and CDR2 SASEGT. The CDR3: CASSALDLYSGNTIYF. CDR3 sequence (DNA): TGTGCCAGCAGTGCGTTGGACTTATACTCTGGAAACACCATATATTTT.

This clone appeared once. J is TRBJ1-1 and V is TRBV5-6, with 10 bases that match TRBD1. The germline V gene has CDR1 SGHDT and CDR2 YYEEEE. The V and J ends lost 4 bases and 4 bases, in that order; junction bases with no gene match: 10. CDR3 length: 16 amino acids. CDR3 DNA sequence: TGTGCCAGCAGCATTCGGACAGGGGGATCGAGCACTGAAGCTTTCTTT. This translates into CASSIRTGGSSTEAFF.

The chain employs TRBV14 and TRBJ2-2, with 7 bases aligning to TRBD2. The CDR3 totals 16 residues. The germline CDR1 and CDR2 sequences are SGHDN and FVKESK. J was trimmed by 5 bases and V by 1 base; bases with no gene match: 7. The CDR3 DNA reads TGTGCCAGCAGCCAAGCGGGGGGAAGTTTTACCGGGGAGCTGTTTTTT. This sequence encodes CASSQAGGSFTGELFF.

The chain links TRBV19 to TRBJ1-2; D unresolved. V was clipped by 3 bases and J by 5 bases, with 13 bases between them. Germline CDR1 reads LNHDA; CDR2 reads SQIVND (reference sequence). The CDR3 is made up of 14 amino acids. The CDR3 is CASSIVGGIYGYTF. As DNA, the CDR3 is TGTGCCAGTAGTATTGTGGGCGGAATTTATGGCTACACCTTC.